These 17 T cell receptor beta chains came from one sample sequenced in a study of blood T cell repertoires in COVID-19 (dated by TCRdb to 2018 to 2020). The library was made by the immunoSEQ multiplex PCR assay. In its TCRdb copy, this immuneACCESS table keeps in-frame sequences only and misses some clones. Where compared with another copy, unresolved V genes explain less than half of these, and the others have no known cause. The sample has approximately 190,000 clones on record, approximately 79% of them singletons. 13% to 15% of the sample is held by the ten biggest clonotypes. Sequenced sample: peripheral blood. The receptors derive from a man in his thirties or forties with active or convalescent COVID-19.

The rearrangement uses TRBV7-9 and TRBJ2-3; the match to TRBD1 covers 8 bases. Germline CDR1 reads SEHNR; CDR2 reads FQNEAQ (reference sequence). Trimming at V came to 1 base and at J to 1 base, leaving 7 bases not matched to a gene. The CDR3 has 17 residues. CDR3 DNA: TGTGCCAGCAGCTTAGGGACTTGGGGACAGGGCACAGATACGCAGTATTTT. Protein: CASSLGTWGQGTDTQYF.

V is TRBV30 and J is TRBJ1-1, with 8 bases matching TRBD1. Germline values: CDR1 GTSNPN, CDR2 SVGIG (reference sequence). J lost 4 bases, V lost 5 bases, and 3 bases had no gene match. This CDR3 has 12 amino acids. In DNA, the CDR3 is TGTGCCTGGGGACAGGGTGGCACTGAAGCTTTCTTT. Translated, it gives CAWGQGGTEAFF. Complete variable domain (other parts from reference TRBV30 and TRBJ1-1): SQTIHQWPATLVQPVGSPLSLECTVEGTSNPNLYWYRQAAGRGLQLLFYSVGIGQISSEVPQNLSASRPQDRQFILSSKKLLLSDSGFYLCAWGQGGTEAFFGQGTRLTVV.

This clone came up once. The rearrangement uses TRBV7-9 and TRBJ2-5; 7 bases line up with TRBD1. CDR1 is SEHNR, CDR2 FQNEAQ, per germline (reference sequence). J gave up 0 bases and V 4 bases, and 8 bases lay outside the gene matches. The length of the CDR3 is 16 residues. The CDR3 region is CASSSEGQRNQETQYF. For the CDR3, the DNA is TGTGCCAGCAGCTCAGAGGGACAGCGAAACCAAGAGACCCAGTACTTC.

This chain joins TRBV15 and TRBJ2-7; tentatively, D is TRBD2 (5 bases). CDR3 length: 15 residues. Germline CDR1 reads LNHNV; CDR2 reads YYDKDF (reference sequence). V was cut by 3 bases and J by 7 bases, with 19 bases left in between. CDR3 sequence: CATSRRSRAPGEQYV. The CDR3 DNA reads TGTGCCACCAGCAGGAGGAGTCGGGCTCCGGGAGAGCAGTACGTC.

The chain recombines TRBV19 with TRBJ2-6; 8 positions agree with TRBD1. Per germline, CDR1 LNHDA and CDR2 SQIVND (reference sequence). The length of the CDR3 is 15 residues. V dropped 6 bases and J dropped 0; count of bases not matched to a gene: 1. The CDR3 reads CASSQGASGANVLTF. The CDR3 DNA follows: TGTGCCAGTAGCCAGGGGGCCTCTGGGGCCAACGTCCTGACTTTC.

The chain carries TRBV9 and TRBJ1-3; D unresolved. V lost 1 base to trimming and J lost 0 bases, with 2 bases between them. The CDR3 loop spans 13 amino acids. The V gene's germline CDR1 is SGDLS and CDR2 YYNGEE. The DNA of the CDR3 is TGTGCCAGCAGCGTACTCTCTGGAAACACCATATATTTT. Its protein is CASSVLSGNTIYF.

The V call is TRBV10-3, the J call TRBJ2-3; 8 bases are shared with TRBD1. With 0 bases clipped from V and 3 bases from J, the junction kept 20 bases outside the gene matches. The CDR3 is 21 amino acids. Looked up from germline, CDR1 is ENHRY and CDR2 is SYGVKD. The CDR3 region has the DNA TGTGCCATCAGTGAGTCGCGCGTTAAGCAGGGGGCAGGAGGGTGGACAGATACGCAGTATTTT. Protein product: CAISESRVKQGAGGWTDTQYF.

This clone was observed many times. V and J are TRBV6-4 and TRBJ2-3; 10 bases map to TRBD1. This CDR3 has 15 residues. Trimming cost V 3 bases and J 1 base; bases outside gene matches: 1. Germline loops: CDR1 MRHNA, CDR2 SNTAGT. CDR3 region: CASSEGTGGTDTQYF. The CDR3, as DNA: TGTGCCAGCAGTGAGGGGACAGGGGGCACAGATACGCAGTATTTT.

In this sample, this clone turned up a few times. The V and J genes are TRBV6-5 and TRBJ1-5; D gene uncertain. The germline CDR1 and CDR2 sequences are MNHEY and SVGAGI. The V and J ends lost 7 bases and 5 bases respectively, with 15 bases between them. The CDR3 runs to 14 residues. In DNA, the CDR3 is TGTGCCAGCACCGTACGGGCACTAGATCAGCCCCAGCATTTT. Its translation: CASTVRALDQPQHF.

This chain connects TRBV21-1 to TRBJ1-2; TRBD1, as called in the table, went unchecked against the DNA. TRBV21-1 is designated a pseudogene. The CDR3 totals 17 residues. This chain's CDR3 is CASSKALSHREFVSYTF. CDR3 DNA: TGTGCCAGCAGCAAAGCGCTTTCCCACAGGGAGTTCGTAAGCTACACCTTC.

This chain joins TRBV24-1 and TRBJ2-5, with TRBD2 matching over 9 bases. V lost 4 bases and J lost 3; bases outside the gene matches: 8. Looked up from germline, CDR1 is KGHDR and CDR2 is SFDVKD. The CDR3 is 16 amino acids. This CDR3 reads CATSDPPAGGEETQYF. In DNA form, the CDR3 reads TGTGCCACCAGTGACCCCCCAGCGGGGGGAGAAGAGACCCAGTACTTC.

This clone was counted only a few times. The chain links TRBV5-1 to TRBJ2-5; TRBD2 matches 7 bases. The germline CDR1 and CDR2 sequences are SGHRS and YFSETQ. Unmatched junction bases numbered 8, after V lost 5 bases and J lost 1 base. The length of the CDR3 is 15 residues. CDR3 amino acids: CASSPLAEPQETQYF. CDR3 sequence (DNA): TGCGCCAGCAGTCCCCTAGCGGAACCCCAAGAGACCCAGTACTTC. Drawing the rest from reference TRBV5-1 and TRBJ2-5, the complete variable domain is KAGVTQTPRYLIKTRGQQVTLSCSPISGHRSVSWYQQTPGQGLQFLFEYFSETQRNKGNFPGRFSGRQFSNSRSEMNVSTLELGDSALYLCASSPLAEPQETQYFGPGTRLLVL.

This chain uses TRBV7-2 with TRBJ2-3; D is undetermined. CDR1 is SGHTA and CDR2 is FQGNSA in the germline V gene. The CDR3 length is 14 residues. V lost 5 bases, J lost 1 base, and 10 bases lay in between. Written as DNA, the CDR3 is TGTGCCAGCAGCCCCCGACGGGGCACAGATACGCAGTATTTT. Translating gives CASSPRRGTDTQYF. Using reference TRBV7-2 and TRBJ2-3 for the parts outside the CDR3, the full variable domain is GAGVSQSPSNKVTEKGKDVELRCDPISGHTALYWYRQSLGQGLEFLIYFQGNSAPDKSGLPSDRFSAERTGGSVSTLTIQRTQQEDSAVYLCASSPRRGTDTQYFGPGTRLTVL.

The chain employs TRBV11-2 and TRBJ2-3; TRBD2 matches at 12 bases. The CDR3 covers 17 residues. Germline CDR1 SGHAT, CDR2 FQNNGV. With V trimmed by 5 bases and J by 2 bases, 8 bases remained unmatched. CDR3 sequence reads: CASSLGTSGSITDTQYF. The DNA for the CDR3 is TGTGCCAGCAGCCTAGGGACTAGCGGGTCAATCACAGATACGCAGTATTTT. The full variable domain, rest sourced from reference TRBV11-2 and TRBJ2-3, is EAGVAQSPRYKIIEKRQSVAFWCNPISGHATLYWYQQILGQGPKLLIQFQNNGVVDDSQLPKDRFSAERLKGVDSTLKIQPAKLEDSAVYLCASSLGTSGSITDTQYFGPGTRLTVL.

The DNA for the CDR3 is TGTGCCAGCAGCTCCCCTTTGACAGGGGTGGAAGACGAGCAGTACTTC. This translates into CASSSPLTGVEDEQYF. The J gene is TRBJ2-7, the V gene TRBV11-3, with TRBD1 matching over 8 bases. The junction had 13 bases not matched to a gene; V was cut back by 4 bases and J by 5 bases. Germline values: CDR1 SGHNT, CDR2 YENEEA. The CDR3 spans 16 residues.

The J gene is TRBJ2-3, the V gene TRBV7-2; 9 nucleotides line up with TRBD2. The V segment lost 4 bases and the J segment 6 bases; nucleotides outside the gene matches: 8. Germline assignment: CDR1 SGHTA and CDR2 FQGNSA. The CDR3 covers 15 residues. CDR3 sequence: CASSYVAGVGDTQYF. CDR3 DNA: TGTGCCAGCAGCTACGTAGCGGGAGTAGGGGATACGCAGTATTTT.

This clone was observed a single time. The chain joins TRBV4-1 to TRBJ1-1; TRBD1 is a possible D gene (5 bases). Germline CDR1 is MGHRA and CDR2 is YSYEKL. The length of the CDR3 is 17 residues. V lost 0 bases and J lost 0, with 14 bases in between. The CDR3 region has the DNA TGCGCCAGCAGCCAAGAAATGGACACGTTAATGAACACTGAAGCTTTCTTT. It codes for CASSQEMDTLMNTEAFF.